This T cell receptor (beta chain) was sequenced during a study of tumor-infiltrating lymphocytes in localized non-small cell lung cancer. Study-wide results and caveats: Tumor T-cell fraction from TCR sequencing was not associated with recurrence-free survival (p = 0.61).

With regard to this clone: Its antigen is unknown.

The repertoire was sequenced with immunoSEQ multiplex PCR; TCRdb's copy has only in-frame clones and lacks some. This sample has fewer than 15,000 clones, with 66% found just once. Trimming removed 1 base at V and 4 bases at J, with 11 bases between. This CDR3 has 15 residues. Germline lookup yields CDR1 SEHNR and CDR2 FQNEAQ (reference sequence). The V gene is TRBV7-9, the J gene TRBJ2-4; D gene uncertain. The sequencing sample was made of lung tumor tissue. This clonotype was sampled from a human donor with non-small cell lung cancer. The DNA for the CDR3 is TGTGCCAGCAGCTTAGAGGGCAGTTCTAAAAACATTCAGTACTTC. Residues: CASSLEGSSKNIQYF.